Below are 16 T cell receptor beta chains sequenced from a single sample in a study of T cell changes during pregnancy in multiple sclerosis. Repertoires were generated with immunoSEQ multiplex PCR, while TCRdb's copy carries only in-frame clones and drops some. The sample contains tens of thousands of clones, about 95% of which appear only once. The source material was peripheral blood, sampled in the second trimester of pregnancy. The receptors derive from a female donor with multiple sclerosis, enrolled in a pregnancy study.

The chain links TRBV18 to TRBJ1-4; D gene unclear. V was pared by 1 base and J by 6 bases, with 12 bases between. Looked up from germline, CDR1 is KGHSH and CDR2 is LQKENI. CDR3 length: 15 amino acids. CDR3 sequence (DNA): TGTGCCAGCTCACCACTTGAGGGAGGCGATGAAAAACTGTTTTTT. This translates into CASSPLEGGDEKLFF.

This chain joins TRBV27 and TRBJ1-1; a weak D match, TRBD1 (5 bases). Germline CDR1 is MNHEY and CDR2 is SMNVEV (reference sequence). Trimming pared 3 bases from V and 4 bases from J, leaving 15 bases between. The CDR3 totals 15 residues. The CDR3 reads CASSLGQGGSTEAFF. The DNA for the CDR3 is TGTGCCAGCAGTTTGGGTCAGGGAGGGAGCACTGAAGCTTTCTTT.

The chain employs TRBV7-9 and TRBJ2-2, with TRBD1 matching 8 bases. Looked up from germline, CDR1 is SEHNR and CDR2 is FQNEAQ (reference sequence). Trimming removed 5 bases from V and 1 base from J; junction bases left unmatched: 9. The CDR3 is made up of 17 amino acids. This CDR3 reads CASSPVQGEKNTGELFF. CDR3 nucleotides: TGTGCCAGCAGCCCTGTACAGGGGGAGAAGAACACCGGGGAGCTGTTTTTT.

This rearrangement joins TRBV9 to TRBJ2-4, with 8 nucleotides matching TRBD1. Germline lookup yields CDR1 SGDLS and CDR2 YYNGEE. The CDR3 extends over 14 amino acids. The J segment lost 7 bases and the V segment lost 2 bases, leaving 5 bases of the junction unmatched. Written as DNA, the CDR3 is TGTGCCAGCAGCGTCTCAGGGGGCGATAACATTCAGTACTTC. Protein product: CASSVSGGDNIQYF. The full variable domain, in which reference TRBV9 and TRBJ2-4 provide the parts outside the CDR3, is DSGVTQTPKHLITATGQRVTLRCSPRSGDLSVYWYQQSLDQGLQFLIQYYNGEERAKGNILERFSAQQFPDLHSELNLSSLELGDSALYFCASSVSGGDNIQYFGAGTRLSVL.

The gene calls are TRBV11-2 and TRBJ2-1, with TRBD2 as a possible D gene (6 bases). V was trimmed by 1 base and J by 7 bases, leaving 8 bases between them. The germline V gene has CDR1 SGHAT and CDR2 FQNNGV. This CDR3 contains 13 residues. The CDR3 region has the DNA TGTGCCAGCAGCTTAGTGACTAGGAATGAGCAGTTCTTC. Translating it yields CASSLVTRNEQFF.

This clone has just one count. V usage is TRBV14 and J usage is TRBJ2-5, with D maybe TRBD1 (5 bases). Trimming took off 4 bases at V and 7 bases at J, with 19 bases between the two ends. CDR1 SGHDN and CDR2 FVKESK come from the germline V gene. The CDR3 totals 15 residues. CDR3 loop: CASSPKVGPGVTQYF. In DNA form, the CDR3 reads TGTGCCAGCAGCCCTAAAGTGGGGCCTGGGGTGACCCAGTACTTC.

The rearrangement uses TRBV6-6 and TRBJ2-5; no definite D call. This CDR3 has 14 amino acids. The V gene lost 0 bases and the J gene lost 1 base, with 6 bases spanning the gap. Germline lookup yields CDR1 MNHNY and CDR2 SVGAGI (reference sequence). Written as DNA, the CDR3 is TGTGCCAGCAGTTACTCGTCGAGCCAAGAGACCCAGTACTTC. Amino acids: CASSYSSSQETQYF.

The table lists this clone with many counts. J is TRBJ2-7 and V is TRBV2; a weak D match, TRBD1 (6 bases). V lost 6 bases to trimming and J lost 5 bases, with 17 bases between them. The CDR3 covers 14 residues. From germline, CDR1 is SNHLY and CDR2 FYNNEI. CDR3 sequence (DNA): TGTGCCAGCAGCCGATTAAATGGGGGCGACGAGCAGTACTTC. Amino acid sequence: CASSRLNGGDEQYF.

The chain is built from TRBV28 and TRBJ1-4, with D possibly being TRBD1 (6 bases). V shed 2 bases and J shed 2 bases, with 18 bases lying between them. Looked up from germline, CDR1 is MDHEN and CDR2 is SYDVKM. The CDR3 consists of 18 residues. The CDR3 loop reads CASSLNFGGAPTNEKLFF. Here the CDR3 DNA reads TGTGCCAGCAGTTTAAATTTTGGGGGGGCACCCACTAATGAAAAACTGTTTTTT.

This sequence joins TRBV6-6 and TRBJ1-4; D gene uncertain. V was clipped by 6 bases and J by 1 base, with 9 bases between them. Germline CDR1 MNHNY, CDR2 SVGAGI (reference sequence). The length of the CDR3 is 14 residues. The CDR3 reads CASSLGQTNEKLFF. The CDR3 DNA follows: TGTGCCAGCAGCCTGGGCCAAACTAATGAAAAACTGTTTTTT.

V gene TRBV30 combines with J gene TRBJ1-4; D not resolved. Trimming pared 4 bases from V and 12 bases from J, leaving 9 bases between. The CDR3 totals 10 residues. The V gene's germline CDR1 is GTSNPN and CDR2 SVGIG (reference sequence). DNA of the CDR3: TGTGCCTGGAATGCCGGAGAACTGTTTTTT. This gives the protein CAWNAGELFF.

The genes are TRBV28 and TRBJ2-7; 15 positions match TRBD2. Germline loops: CDR1 MDHEN, CDR2 SYDVKM. The CDR3 is made up of 17 amino acids. V gave up 5 bases and J gave up 0 bases; unmatched junction bases: 5. The chain's CDR3 is CASSPRTSGRGSYEQYF. CDR3 nucleotides: TGTGCCAGCAGTCCCCGGACTAGCGGGAGGGGCTCCTACGAGCAGTACTTC.

The rearrangement joins TRBV5-1 to TRBJ2-5, with D tentatively TRBD2 (6 bases). The CDR3 contains 14 residues. CDR1 is SGHRS, CDR2 YFSETQ, per germline. V was cut by 4 bases and J by 3 bases, with 13 bases left in between. CDR3 sequence reads: CASSGEDYEETQYF. CDR3 in DNA: TGCGCCAGCAGCGGGGAGGACTACGAAGAGACCCAGTACTTC.

The chain is built from TRBV10-1 and TRBJ2-1; TRBD2 agrees at 9 bases. V was clipped by 0 bases and J by 2 bases; unmatched bases: 2. Germline V gene lookup returns CDR1 WNHNN and CDR2 SYGVQD (reference sequence). The length of the CDR3 is 16 residues. The CDR3: CASSESGGRAYNEQFF. The DNA for the CDR3 is TGCGCCAGCAGTGAGTCGGGCGGGAGGGCCTACAATGAGCAGTTCTTC.

V gene TRBV5-1 combines with J gene TRBJ2-5; 7 nucleotides line up with TRBD1. Germline-derived CDR1 and CDR2 are SGHRS and YFSETQ. The J segment lost 5 bases and the V segment lost 4 bases, leaving 14 bases of the junction unmatched. This CDR3 spans 16 amino acids. Here the CDR3 reads CASSAPGQILGETQYF. CDR3 DNA sequence: TGCGCCAGCAGCGCTCCGGGACAGATTCTCGGGGAGACCCAGTACTTC.

The gene calls are TRBV11-3 and TRBJ2-5; 7 bases are a match to TRBD1. This CDR3 has 16 residues. V lost 1 base, J lost 2 bases, and 7 bases stayed unmatched. From germline, CDR1 is SGHNT and CDR2 YENEEA. CDR3 in amino acids: CASSLGTGSRQETQYF. The CDR3 DNA sequence: TGTGCCAGCAGCTTAGGGACAGGCTCTAGGCAAGAGACCCAGTACTTC.